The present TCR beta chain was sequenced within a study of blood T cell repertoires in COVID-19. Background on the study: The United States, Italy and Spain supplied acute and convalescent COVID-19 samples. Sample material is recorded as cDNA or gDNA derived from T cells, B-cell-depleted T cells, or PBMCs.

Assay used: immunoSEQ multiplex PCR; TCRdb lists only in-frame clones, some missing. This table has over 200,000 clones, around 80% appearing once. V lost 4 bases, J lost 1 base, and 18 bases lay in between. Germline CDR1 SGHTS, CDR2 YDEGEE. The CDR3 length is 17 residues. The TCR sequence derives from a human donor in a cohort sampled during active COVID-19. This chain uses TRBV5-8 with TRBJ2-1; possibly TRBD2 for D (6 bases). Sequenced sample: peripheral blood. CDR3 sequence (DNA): TGTGCCAGCAGCCATGATCTAGCGACCAATTCCTACAATGAGCAGTTCTTC. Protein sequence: CASSHDLATNSYNEQFF.